A selection of T cell receptor beta chains follows, all from one sample in a study of vaccination and CD4 T cells after COVID-19. TCRdb passed the PCR reads through MiXCR, listing each CDR3 protein once. The sample has under 20,000 distinct CDR3 sequences; 53% are singletons. No antigens are known for them. The sample in question was CD4+ T cells from blood, cultured in vitro, obtained before SARS-CoV-2 vaccination. The receptors were sampled from a human donor who had recovered from COVID-19. CDR3s include the opening cysteine and the closing phenylalanine or tryptophan. D genes are given only for firm matches. A row's size may be missing; if present it is once, few, many or a size class.

size	V	length	J	D	DNA	CDR3
-	TRBV6-1	15	TRBJ2-7	TRBD1	TGTGCCAGCAGTAGGTCCGGGACAGGGACCTACGAGCAGTACTTC	CASSRSGTGTYEQYF
-	TRBV28	17	TRBJ1-6	TRBD1	TGTGCCAGCAGTTTTCACCGATTAGGGACAGGAATTTTCACCCTCCACTTT	CASSFHRLGTGIFTLHF
-	TRBV20-1	16	TRBJ2-6	-	TGCAGTGCTAGCCGTGACCGGGACGCTGGGGCCAGCGTCCTGACTTTC	CSASRDRDAGASVLTF
few	TRBV20-1	15	TRBJ1-1	TRBD1	TGCAGTGCTAGAGATAGCACAGGGGAACCCACTGAAGCTTTCTTT	CSARDSTGEPTEAFF
-	TRBV6-4	15	TRBJ2-5	-	TGTGCCAGCAGTGACTCGTTGGTGGGAGAAGAGACCCAGTACTTC	CASSDSLVGEETQYF
-	TRBV19	13	TRBJ2-3	-	TGTGCCAGTCAACCCTTCCGGGGAGATACGCAGTATTTT	CASQPFRGDTQYF
-	TRBV7-6	12	TRBJ1-5	-	TGTGCCAGCAGCTTAGGGTGGGGGCCCCAGCATTTT	CASSLGWGPQHF
medium-sized	TRBV29-1	12	TRBJ2-4	-	TGCAGCACTAGGGGGGACAAAAACATTCAGTACTTC	CSTRGDKNIQYF
-	TRBV4-3	16	TRBJ2-6	TRBD1	TGCGCCAGCAGCCAAGAAGGGGGCACCGGGGCCAACGTCCTGACTTTC	CASSQEGGTGANVLTF
-	TRBV10-3	20	TRBJ2-1	TRBD2	TGTGCCATCAGTGACCCCCCGGGACTAGCGGGAGGAGGTTCCTACAATGAGCAGTTCTTC	CAISDPPGLAGGGSYNEQFF
-	TRBV2	13	TRBJ2-3	-	TGTGCCAGCAGGGACATATCGAGGGATACGCAGTATTTT	CASRDISRDTQYF
few	TRBV20-1	11	TRBJ2-3	-	TGCAGTGCTAGACAGACAGATACGCAGTATTTT	CSARQTDTQYF
few	TRBV20-1	13	TRBJ1-5	-	TGCAGTGCTAGCTTCGGGGTCGGACAGCCCCAGCATTTT	CSASFGVGQPQHF
-	TRBV20-1	15	TRBJ2-3	TRBD2	TGCAGTGCTAGTGGTAGCGGGAGGGCCTCAGATACGCAGTATTTT	CSASGSGRASDTQYF
-	TRBV6-5	14	TRBJ2-3	-	TGTGCCAGCAGTTACTCCCTCCTCACAGATACGCAGTATTTT	CASSYSLLTDTQYF
-	TRBV2	12	TRBJ1-6	-	TGTGCCAGCAGTGTCGACCGGGACCTTCTCCACTTT	CASSVDRDLLHF
few	TRBV7-9	12	TRBJ1-6	-	TGTGCCAGCAGCTGGGATAATTCACCCCTCCACTTT	CASSWDNSPLHF
-	TRBV5-4	15	TRBJ2-3	TRBD2	TGTGCCAGCAGCTTTGCGGGAGGCACCTCCGATACGCAGTATTTT	CASSFAGGTSDTQYF
few	TRBV20-1	17	TRBJ2-2	-	TGCAGTGCAAACCCCAGAGGGTCGGGTGCCGTCACCGGGGAGCTGTTTTTT	CSANPRGSGAVTGELFF
-	TRBV20-1	17	TRBJ1-1	TRBD1	TGCAGTGCTAACCCCGGAAGGACAGGGGAAGGGAACACTGAAGCTTTCTTT	CSANPGRTGEGNTEAFF
-	TRBV24-1	17	TRBJ2-2	-	TGTGCCATCAGTGATCCCCGAGGTAGCGGTTCCACCGGGGAGCTGTTTTTT	CAISDPRGSGSTGELFF
-	TRBV7-3	13	TRBJ1-1	-	TGTGCCAGCAGCTCTCAGGAGAACACTGAAGCTTTCTTT	CASSSQENTEAFF
-	TRBV6-4	18	TRBJ2-1	TRBD2	TGTGCCAGCAGTGCCACCGACATGGGACTAGCGGCCAACAATGAGCAGTTCTTC	CASSATDMGLAANNEQFF
few	TRBV20-1	17	TRBJ2-3	TRBD2	TGCAGTGCTTCCTCTGAGACTAGCGGGAAGAGAGGAGATACGCAGTATTTT	CSASSETSGKRGDTQYF
-	TRBV7-2	14	TRBJ2-7	-	TGTGCCAGCAGCTTCACTCAGGGGTCCTACGAGCAGTACTTC	CASSFTQGSYEQYF
few	TRBV2	13	TRBJ1-2	-	TGTGCCAGCAGATATCGGCCCGGGGGGGGCTACACCTTC	CASRYRPGGGYTF
-	TRBV7-6	14	TRBJ1-2	TRBD1	TGTGCCAGCAGCTTATATGGGACAGACTATGGCTACACCTTC	CASSLYGTDYGYTF
-	TRBV10-3	16	TRBJ2-2	TRBD2	TGTGCCATCAGTGAGACTAGCGGGTCGAACACCGGGGAGCTGTTTTTT	CAISETSGSNTGELFF
medium-sized	TRBV7-9	15	TRBJ2-1	TRBD2	TGTGCCAGCAGCCAAACTAGCGGGGGGGTCGATGAGCAGTTCTTC	CASSQTSGGVDEQFF
-	TRBV6-4	15	TRBJ2-6	-	TGTGCCAGCAGCGCCGGACAGTCTGGGGCCAACGTCCTGACTTTC	CASSAGQSGANVLTF
-	TRBV15	15	TRBJ2-5	-	TGTGCCACCAGCAGAGGGCAGGCAAAACGGGAGACCCAGTACTTC	CATSRGQAKRETQYF
-	TRBV28	16	TRBJ1-5	-	TGTGCCAGCAGACCTTTCTCCGGGATCAGCAATCAGCCCCAGCATTTT	CASRPFSGISNQPQHF